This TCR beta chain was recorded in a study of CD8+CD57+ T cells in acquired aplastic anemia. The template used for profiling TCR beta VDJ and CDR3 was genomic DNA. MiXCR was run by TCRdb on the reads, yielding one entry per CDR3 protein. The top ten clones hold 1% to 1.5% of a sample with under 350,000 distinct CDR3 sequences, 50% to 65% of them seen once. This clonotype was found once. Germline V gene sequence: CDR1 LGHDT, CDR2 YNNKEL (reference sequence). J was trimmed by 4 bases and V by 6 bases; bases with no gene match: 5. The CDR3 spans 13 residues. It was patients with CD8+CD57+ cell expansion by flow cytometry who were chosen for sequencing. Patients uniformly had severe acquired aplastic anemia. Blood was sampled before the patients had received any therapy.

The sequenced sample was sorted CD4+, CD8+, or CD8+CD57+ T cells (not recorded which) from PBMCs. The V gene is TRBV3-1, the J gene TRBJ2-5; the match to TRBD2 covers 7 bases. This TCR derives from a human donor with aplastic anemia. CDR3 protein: CASRLGRRETQYF. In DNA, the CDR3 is TGTGCCAGCAGGCTCGGGAGGAGAGAGACCCAGTACTTC.